This T cell receptor beta chain was captured in a study of technical replicates of blood from a handful of donors. This CDR3 is built from 13 residues. Per the germline V gene, CDR1 is MNHNS and CDR2 is SASEGT. V shed 6 bases and J 2 bases; nucleotides not matched to a gene: 4. Libraries were prepared by immunoSEQ multiplex PCR; TCRdb keeps only in-frame clonotypes and omits some of them. Of tens of thousands of clones in the sample, 85% to 95% were seen once. The origin of this receptor is a human donor in good health. This chain joins TRBV6-1 and TRBJ2-7, with 7 bases matching TRBD1. Sequencing used T cells isolated from PBMCs. The CDR3 bases are TGTGCCAGCAGAATCACAGGGGCCTACGAGCAGTACTTC. It codes for CASRITGAYEQYF.